Presented here are 13 T cell receptor beta chains from one specimen sequenced in a study of blood T cell repertoires in COVID-19. The repertoire was sequenced with immunoSEQ multiplex PCR; TCRdb's copy has only in-frame clones and lacks some. The sample includes some 200,000 clones, approximately 85% seen only once; the top ten take approximately 2.3%. The sequencing input was peripheral blood. The receptors derive from a woman between 65 and 79 years old with COVID-19, enrolled during active disease.

The chain joins TRBV3-1 (or the pseudogene TRBV3-2) to TRBJ1-4; TRBD1 agrees at 9 bases. The trim removed 4 bases at V and 4 bases at J, leaving 4 bases unmatched. Germline V gene lookup returns CDR1 LGHDT and CDR2 YNNKEL (reference sequence). The CDR3 has 15 residues. The CDR3 sequence: CASSPGQGNNEKLFF. DNA of the CDR3: TGTGCCAGCAGCCCCGGACAGGGGAATAATGAAAAACTGTTTTTT.

This sequence joins TRBV18 and TRBJ2-2; 11 nucleotides agree with TRBD1. J gave up 6 bases and V 6 bases, and 6 bases lay outside the gene matches. The germline CDR1 and CDR2 sequences are KGHSH and LQKENI. This CDR3 is 15 amino acids long. The CDR3 DNA is TGTGCCAGCTCCGATGGGACAGGGGGAGCCGGGGAGCTGTTTTTT. It yields the protein CASSDGTGGAGELFF.

The gene calls are TRBV6-5 and TRBJ2-7; D may be TRBD1 (5 bases). CDR1 MNHEY and CDR2 SVGAGI come from the germline V gene. The CDR3 is 13 residues long. The V gene lost 2 bases and the J gene lost 3 bases, with 8 bases spanning the gap. The CDR3 protein is CASSYQGDYEQYF. CDR3 sequence (DNA): TGTGCCAGCAGTTACCAGGGCGACTACGAGCAGTACTTC.

The chain joins TRBV9 to TRBJ1-1, with D hard to call. The germline V gene has CDR1 SGDLS and CDR2 YYNGEE. The CDR3 is 13 residues long. V was cut by 1 base and J by 1 base, with 5 bases left in between. The CDR3 protein is CASSVLSNTEAFF. The CDR3 DNA reads as TGTGCCAGCAGCGTACTTTCGAACACTGAAGCTTTCTTT.

The chain couples TRBV11-3 to TRBJ2-5, with 9 bases that match TRBD1. This CDR3 has 15 amino acids. The junction had 5 bases not matched to a gene; V was cut back by 4 bases and J by 2 bases. From germline, CDR1 is SGHNT and CDR2 YENEEA. The CDR3 loop reads CASSSGTGFQETQYF. Written as DNA, the CDR3 is TGTGCCAGCAGCTCCGGGACAGGGTTTCAAGAGACCCAGTACTTC.

V is TRBV4-1 and J is TRBJ1-6, with TRBD1 as a possible D gene (6 bases). Germline CDR1 MGHRA, CDR2 YSYEKL. Between the trimmed V and J ends, which lost 3 bases and 2 bases, there was a span of 11 bases. The CDR3 is 16 amino acids. CDR3 sequence (DNA): TGCGCCAGCAGCCATTCAGGGGCGACCTATAATTCACCCCTCCACTTT. As protein: CASSHSGATYNSPLHF.

The chain's CDR3 is CATSRDLLAGQFGELFF. CDR3 nucleotide sequence: TGTGCCACCAGCAGAGATCTTCTAGCGGGCCAATTCGGGGAGCTGTTTTTT. The genes are TRBV15 and TRBJ2-2; 8 nucleotides agree with TRBD2. With 0 bases clipped from V and 7 bases from J, the junction kept 10 bases outside the gene matches. Germline CDR1 reads LNHNV; CDR2 reads YYDKDF (reference sequence). The CDR3 totals 17 residues. Looking up the rest from reference TRBV15 and TRBJ2-2 gives the full variable domain: DAMVIQNPRYQVTQFGKPVTLSCSQTLNHNVMYWYQQKSSQAPKLLFHYYDKDFNNEADTPDNFQSRRPNTSFCFLDIRSPGLGDTAMYLCATSRDLLAGQFGELFFGEGSRLTVL.

The chain recombines TRBV9 with TRBJ1-1; D is unresolved. Trimming took off 4 bases at V and 5 bases at J, with 15 bases between the two ends. This CDR3 comprises 14 residues. The germline V gene has CDR1 SGDLS and CDR2 YYNGEE. CDR3 region: CASSPNLGGTEAFF. In DNA, the CDR3 is TGTGCCAGCAGCCCAAACCTAGGAGGGACTGAAGCTTTCTTT. The full variable domain, completed using reference TRBV9 and TRBJ1-1, is DSGVTQTPKHLITATGQRVTLRCSPRSGDLSVYWYQQSLDQGLQFLIQYYNGEERAKGNILERFSAQQFPDLHSELNLSSLELGDSALYFCASSPNLGGTEAFFGQGTRLTVV.

J is TRBJ2-7 and V is TRBV7-3; TRBD1 might be the D (6 bases). There are 14 residues in the CDR3. CDR1 SGHTA and CDR2 FQGTGA come from the germline V gene. Deletions cut 5 bases from V and 2 bases from J, with 13 bases between. CDR3 DNA sequence: TGTGCCAGCAGCCAGGCGCCAGGGGCCTACGAGCAGTACTTC. It encodes CASSQAPGAYEQYF.

The chain combines TRBV21-1 with TRBJ2-3; TRBD2, the table's D call, lacks a check against the DNA. TRBV21-1 is labeled a pseudogene. This CDR3 is 18 amino acids long. The CDR3 loop is CASSKARNSGAQGDTQYF. The CDR3 nucleotides are TGTGCCAGCAGCAAAGCGCGTAATAGCGGGGCCCAAGGGGATACGCAGTATTTT.

The gene calls are TRBV5-4 and TRBJ2-2, with 8 bases identical to TRBD2. The germline CDR1 and CDR2 sequences are SGHNT and YYREEE (reference sequence). Trimming removed 0 bases from V and 4 bases from J; junction bases left unmatched: 8. The CDR3 is made up of 17 amino acids. The CDR3 DNA sequence: TGTGCCAGCAGCTTGGTCACTAGCGGATTTCGCACCGGGGAGCTGTTTTTT. Residues: CASSLVTSGFRTGELFF.

This clone was picked up a small number of times. V and J are TRBV7-3 and TRBJ2-1; the match to TRBD2 covers 7 bases. In germline, CDR1 is SGHTA, CDR2 FQGTGA. The CDR3 totals 15 residues. V gave up 5 bases and J gave up 3 bases; unmatched junction bases: 7. CDR3 DNA: TGTGCCAGCAGCCCGAGCGGGGCGGGCTACAATGAGCAGTTCTTC. This translates into CASSPSGAGYNEQFF.

The rearrangement joins TRBV9 to TRBJ1-3; tentatively, D is TRBD1 (5 bases). Germline CDR1 reads SGDLS; CDR2 reads YYNGEE. V dropped 4 bases and J dropped 2 bases, with 10 bases sitting between them. The CDR3 contains 14 residues. CDR3 sequence reads: CASSPSGTGNTIYF. As DNA, the CDR3 is TGTGCCAGCAGCCCTTCAGGGACTGGAAACACCATATATTTT.